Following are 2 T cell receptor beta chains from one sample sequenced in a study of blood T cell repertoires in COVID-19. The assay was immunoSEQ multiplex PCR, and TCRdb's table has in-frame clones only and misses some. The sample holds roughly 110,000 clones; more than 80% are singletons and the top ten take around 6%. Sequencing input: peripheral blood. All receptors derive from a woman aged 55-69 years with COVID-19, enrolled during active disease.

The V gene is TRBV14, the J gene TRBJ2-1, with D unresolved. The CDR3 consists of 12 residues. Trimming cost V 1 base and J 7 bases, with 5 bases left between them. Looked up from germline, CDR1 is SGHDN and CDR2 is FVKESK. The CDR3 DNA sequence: TGTGCCAGCAGCCAAGTAGTGAATGAGCAGTTCTTC. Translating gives CASSQVVNEQFF.

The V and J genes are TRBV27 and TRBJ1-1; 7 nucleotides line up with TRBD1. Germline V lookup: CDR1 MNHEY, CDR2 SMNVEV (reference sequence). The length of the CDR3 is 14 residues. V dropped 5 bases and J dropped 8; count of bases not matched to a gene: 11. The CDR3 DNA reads TGTGCCAGCAGTACACCGACAGGGACTTCAGAAGCTTTCTTT. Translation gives CASSTPTGTSEAFF.